The entry below gives a single T cell receptor beta chain sequence along with its context. The target antigen is unknown. The junction shows a germline mismatch at one end, possibly a read error. A single record per CDR3 protein comes from TCRdb applying MiXCR to the 5' RACE reads. This table has 75,000 to 100,000 distinct CDR3 sequences, around a sixth appearing once. The CDR3 runs 15 residues. Per the germline V gene, CDR1 is DFQATT and CDR2 is SNEGSKA (reference sequence). These data come from a study of early T cells in non-severe SARS-CoV-2 infection. Study background: Sequencing of unsorted whole blood was done on bulk RNA, leaving chains unpaired.

Study-wide points: Private and CD4 specificities were missed by VDJdb matching, skewed to anti-spike CD8.

The sequenced sample consisted of whole blood. This receptor was identified in an adult who was a healthcare worker with PCR-confirmed SARS-CoV-2 infection or an uninfected control (not recorded which). J is TRBJ2-7 and V is TRBV20-1; D ambiguous. Here the CDR3 DNA reads TGCAGTGTTAGATCCCCTGGCGGATCCACGCTCGAGCAGTACTTC. It codes for CSVRSPGGSTLEQYF.